This entry lists 13 T cell receptor beta chains sequenced from one sample in a study of vaccination and CD4 T cells after COVID-19. The treatment was: approximately 9-day PBMC culture with coronavirus spike peptide pools or control peptides (ViraFEST assay). Which antigens these TCRs recognize remains unknown. The Oncomine TCR Beta short-read assay sequenced DNA from cultured CD4+ T cells. TCRdb fed the PCR reads into MiXCR, producing one record per CDR3 protein. The sample includes roughly 12,000 distinct CDR3 sequences, around half of them seen just once. Sequences were obtained from CD4+ T cells from blood, cultured in vitro. The receptors here all came from a human donor who had recovered from COVID-19.

This clonotype has just one count. This sequence joins TRBV6-1 and TRBJ2-1; 12 bases are shared with TRBD2. The J segment lost 7 bases and the V segment lost 1 base, leaving 14 bases of the junction unmatched. The V gene's germline CDR1 is MNHNS and CDR2 SASEGT. This CDR3 has 19 amino acids. The CDR3 spells CASSEELVTRLAGGNEQFF. For the CDR3, the DNA is TGTGCCAGCAGTGAAGAGTTGGTGACACGGCTAGCGGGGGGGAATGAGCAGTTCTTC.

This chain links TRBV7-2 with TRBJ2-1, with TRBD1 as a possible D gene (7 bases). The germline gives CDR1 SGHTA, CDR2 FQGNSA. Trimming took off 5 bases at V and 10 bases at J, with 15 bases between the two ends. This CDR3 is 13 amino acids long. This CDR3 reads CASSPTGAGEQFF. For the CDR3, the DNA is TGTGCCAGCAGCCCAACAGGGGCGGGGGAGCAGTTCTTC. Full variable domain (missing parts from reference TRBV7-2 and TRBJ2-1): GAGVSQSPSNKVTEKGKDVELRCDPISGHTALYWYRQSLGQGLEFLIYFQGNSAPDKSGLPSDRFSAERTGGSVSTLTIQRTQQEDSAVYLCASSPTGAGEQFFGPGTRLTVL.

The chain has TRBV7-8 and TRBJ2-2; D not resolved. The CDR3 contains 16 residues. The germline CDR1 and CDR2 sequences are SGHVS and FQNEAQ. V lost 1 base and J 1 base, leaving 10 bases between the germline ends. CDR3 loop: CASSLVSGGNTGELFF. Here the CDR3 DNA reads TGTGCCAGCAGCTTAGTTTCGGGCGGGAACACCGGGGAGCTGTTTTTT.

DNA for the CDR3: TGCGCCAGCAGCTTGGACAGAGGGTTCGCTGAAGCTTTCTTT. As protein: CASSLDRGFAEAFF. This chain joins TRBV5-1 and TRBJ1-1; no reliable D call. V shed 0 bases and J shed 6 bases, with 12 bases lying between them. Germline-derived CDR1 and CDR2 are SGHRS and YFSETQ. This CDR3 contains 14 residues.

The CDR3 bases are TGTGCCAGCAGCTTTATCAAGGGGGCTGAAAAACTGTTTTTT. It specifies CASSFIKGAEKLFF. The V call is TRBV5-8, the J call TRBJ1-4; 7 bases are a match to TRBD1. CDR3 length: 14 amino acids. The germline V gene encodes CDR1 SGHTS and CDR2 YDEGEE. Trimming at V came to 2 bases and at J to 7 bases, leaving 5 bases not matched to a gene. The full variable domain, in which reference TRBV5-8 and TRBJ1-4 provide the parts outside the CDR3, is EAGVTQSPTHLIKTRGQQATLRCSPISGHTSVYWYQQALGLGLQFLLWYDEGEERNRGNFPPRFSGRQFPNYSSELNVNALELEDSALYLCASSFIKGAEKLFFGSGTQLSVL.

The chain links TRBV6-1 to TRBJ2-2, with TRBD1 as a possible D gene (8 bases). Germline-derived CDR1 and CDR2 are MNHNS and SASEGT. This CDR3 is built from 17 residues. V lost 6 bases to trimming and J lost 7 bases, with 24 bases between them. The CDR3, as DNA: TGTGCCAGCAGACGCCGACTGTCAGGGGGCGGGGGCGGGGAGCTGTTTTTT. Translating it yields CASRRRLSGGGGGELFF.

The CDR3 nucleotides read TGTGCCGGGAGACAGGGGGCTTTTTCTTCTGAAGCTTTCTTT. This gives the protein CAGRQGAFSSEAFF. The chain combines TRBV7-9 with TRBJ1-1, with TRBD1 matching 10 bases. Trimming took 11 bases from V and 6 from J; bases not matched to a gene: 12. This CDR3 is built from 14 residues. Germline values: CDR1 SEHNR, CDR2 FQNEAQ (reference sequence). The entire variable domain, with the rest obtained from reference TRBV7-9 and TRBJ1-1, is as follows: DTGVSQNPRHKITKRGQNVTFRCDPISEHNRLYWYRQTLGQGPEFLTYFQNEAQLEKSRLLSDRFSAERPKGSFSTLEIQRTEQGDSAMYLCAGRQGAFSSEAFFGQGTRLTVV.

In this sample, this clonotype turned up a few times. The chain employs TRBV6-1 and TRBJ1-5; no reliable D call. The CDR3 spans 15 residues. V shed 0 bases and J shed 3 bases, with 9 bases lying between them. The germline gives CDR1 MNHNS, CDR2 SASEGT. This CDR3 is CASSEASTFNQPQHF. The DNA for the CDR3 is TGTGCCAGCAGTGAAGCTAGTACGTTCAATCAGCCCCAGCATTTT.

The chain employs TRBV5-1 and TRBJ2-5; D perhaps matches TRBD2 (6 bases). This CDR3 is 14 amino acids long. Per germline, CDR1 SGHRS and CDR2 YFSETQ. With 4 bases removed from V and 2 bases from J, the gap between germline ends came to 12 bases. In DNA, the CDR3 is TGCGCCAGCAGCACAGGACTAACTCAAGAGACCCAGTACTTC. This codes for CASSTGLTQETQYF.

This clonotype was counted only a few times. The genes are TRBV20-1 and TRBJ1-2, with 7 bases lining up with TRBD1. The CDR3 runs 13 residues. Germline V gene lookup returns CDR1 DFQATT and CDR2 SNEGSKA (reference sequence). The V gene end was trimmed by 1 base and the J gene end by 10 bases; junction bases not matched to a gene: 9. CDR3 protein: CSARVRGRGVYTF. Here the CDR3 DNA reads TGCAGTGCTAGAGTTAGGGGGCGCGGTGTCTACACCTTC.

This chain uses TRBV29-1 with TRBJ1-5, with D perhaps matching TRBD1 (6 bases). The CDR3 loop spans 13 amino acids. V lost 4 bases and J lost 4, with 11 bases in between. Germline V gives CDR1 SQVTM, CDR2 ANQGSEA. The CDR3 region is CSVGQELNQPQHF. CDR3 sequence (DNA): TGCAGCGTTGGACAGGAACTAAATCAGCCCCAGCATTTT.

There are a few counts of this clonotype. This sequence joins TRBV24-1 and TRBJ2-3; 10 bases are a match to TRBD2. Germline CDR1 and CDR2: KGHDR and SFDVKD. The J segment lost 1 base and the V segment lost 7 bases, leaving 7 bases of the junction unmatched. The CDR3 totals 16 residues. The CDR3 coding sequence is TGTGCCACCAGCCAGGCGAGCGGGAGGGGCACAGATACGCAGTATTTT. This translates into CATSQASGRGTDTQYF.

This chain connects TRBV2 to TRBJ2-2, with a tentative D call TRBD1 (6 bases). The CDR3 runs to 16 residues. V shed 7 bases and J shed 7 bases, with 22 bases lying between them. CDR1 and CDR2 from the germline V gene are SNHLY and FYNNEI. CDR3 sequence (DNA): TGTGCCAGCACCCGGACTCTAGACAGGTGGGGCGGGGAGCTGTTTTTT. Translating it yields CASTRTLDRWGGELFF.